The 21 T cell receptor beta chains below were found in one sample sequenced in a study of OX40 agonist ivuxolimab in advanced cancers. TCRdb keeps only in-frame clones here, not all; method: immunoSEQ multiplex PCR. In the table there are 45,000 to 50,000 clones, over 90% of which are singletons. The sample here was CD4+ or CD8+ T cells sorted from blood, taken in a trial of the OX40 agonist ivuxolimab. The receptor set was obtained from an adult with an advanced solid tumor such as melanoma, head and neck, liver or kidney cancer.

CDR3 nucleotide sequence: TGCGCCAGCAGCTTGGTCAGGACAGGGGGAGCGGATACGCAGTATTTT. Protein: CASSLVRTGGADTQYF. This chain connects TRBV5-1 to TRBJ2-3; the match to TRBD1 covers 10 bases. The CDR3 totals 16 residues. V lost 0 bases to trimming and J lost 6 bases; unmatched junction nucleotides: 7. CDR1 is SGHRS, CDR2 YFSETQ, per germline.

The CDR3 here is CASRSARSTQYF. CDR3 in DNA: TGTGCCAGCAGATCGGCCCGATCTACGCAGTATTTT. J is TRBJ2-3 and V is TRBV2; the D is unclear. Germline CDR1 reads SNHLY; CDR2 reads FYNNEI. This CDR3 region has 12 residues. V was pared by 6 bases and J by 8 bases, with 12 bases between.

The chain employs TRBV5-1 and TRBJ2-7, with 12 bases that match TRBD2. Per germline, CDR1 SGHRS and CDR2 YFSETQ. The CDR3 covers 12 residues. Losses at the gene ends were 7 bases for V and 8 bases for J; bases not matched to a gene: 4. CDR3: CASGLAGNQQYF. In DNA form, the CDR3 reads TGCGCCAGCGGACTAGCGGGGAATCAGCAGTACTTC.

CDR3 region: CASSLGSGGDNTQYF. CDR3 DNA sequence: TGTGCCAGCAGCTTGGGTAGCGGGGGGGACAATACGCAGTATTTT. The gene calls are TRBV5-4 and TRBJ2-3; the match to TRBD2 covers 11 bases. The CDR3 sequence is 15 residues long. Looked up from germline, CDR1 is SGHNT and CDR2 is YYREEE (reference sequence). The J segment lost 7 bases and the V segment lost 0 bases, leaving 4 bases of the junction unmatched.

V gene TRBV6-1 combines with J gene TRBJ2-3; D call uncertain. The germline gives CDR1 MNHNS, CDR2 SASEGT. This CDR3 has 13 residues. V was pared by 1 base and J by 4 bases, with 6 bases between. The CDR3 loop is CASSEGLPDTQYF. CDR3 bases: TGTGCCAGCAGTGAAGGGCTCCCAGATACGCAGTATTTT.

The chain links TRBV9 to TRBJ2-3; no clear D gene. This CDR3 has 15 amino acids. Trimming pared 4 bases from V and 2 bases from J, leaving 14 bases between. CDR1 and CDR2 (germline): SGDLS, YYNGEE. The CDR3, as DNA: TGTGCCAGCAGCCGGGCTAGTGAAATCACAGATACGCAGTATTTT. Its translation: CASSRASEITDTQYF.

The chain employs TRBV7-9 and TRBJ1-3, with D unclear. The V end was cut by 1 base, the J end by 0 bases, with 10 bases between. Germline CDR1 and CDR2: SEHNR and FQNEAQ (reference sequence). The CDR3 covers 16 residues. The CDR3 spells CASSLVDQSSGNTIYF. CDR3 in DNA: TGTGCCAGCAGCTTAGTGGACCAGAGCTCTGGAAACACCATATATTTT.

This clone was counted a few times. The CDR3 sequence is CASSEDSPNSPLHF. In nucleotides, the CDR3 is TGTGCCAGCAGTGAAGACAGCCCTAATTCACCCCTCCACTTT. This chain joins TRBV6-5 and TRBJ1-6, with D perhaps TRBD1 (5 bases). Trimming took off 5 bases at V and 6 bases at J, with 11 bases between the two ends. Germline CDR1 reads MNHEY; CDR2 reads SVGAGI. This CDR3 is built from 14 residues.

The chain has TRBV10-3 and TRBJ2-3; 16 positions agree with TRBD2. The V segment lost 2 bases and the J segment 2 bases; nucleotides outside the gene matches: 4. The CDR3 sequence is 18 residues long. Germline CDR1 reads ENHRY; CDR2 reads SYGVKD. The CDR3 region has the DNA TGTGCCATCAGTGAGACCGGGACTAGCGGGGGGGCCACAGATACGCAGTATTTT. This gives the protein CAISETGTSGGATDTQYF.

This clone occurred once. This chain links TRBV6-6 with TRBJ1-1; the D gene is possibly TRBD1 (5 bases). Germline V gives CDR1 MNHNY, CDR2 SVGAGI (reference sequence). V lost 2 bases to trimming and J lost 8 bases, with 12 bases between them. The CDR3 covers 13 residues. CDR3 nucleotide sequence: TGTGCCAGCAGTTACAGAGGGACGGAAGAAGCTTTCTTT. This gives the protein CASSYRGTEEAFF.

The chain links TRBV27 to TRBJ1-1; perhaps TRBD1 as D (5 bases). Trimming stripped 3 bases from V and 4 bases from J, with 12 bases between. CDR3 length: 14 amino acids. Germline lookup yields CDR1 MNHEY and CDR2 SMNVEV (reference sequence). CDR3 in DNA: TGTGCCAGCAGTTTCGGAGTGGGGGGCACTGAAGCTTTCTTT. Protein sequence: CASSFGVGGTEAFF.

The chain couples TRBV28 to TRBJ1-4; D is possibly TRBD1 (5 bases). The CDR3 length is 14 residues. The V and J ends lost 5 bases and 10 bases respectively, with 17 bases between them. Per the germline V gene, CDR1 is MDHEN and CDR2 is SYDVKM. The CDR3 is CASSIPGSGGKLFF. CDR3 in DNA: TGTGCCAGCAGTATTCCAGGGTCCGGAGGAAAACTGTTTTTT.

The chain combines TRBV4-1 with TRBJ1-5; unclear D gene. Trimming pared 1 base from V and 5 bases from J, leaving 6 bases between. Germline values: CDR1 MGHRA, CDR2 YSYEKL. This CDR3 is built from 13 residues. The CDR3 region is CASSQAQDQPQHF. DNA for the CDR3: TGCGCCAGCAGCCAAGCTCAGGATCAGCCCCAGCATTTT.

The chain uses TRBV30 and TRBJ2-3; D uncertain. From germline, CDR1 is GTSNPN and CDR2 SVGIG (reference sequence). Trimming took 0 bases from V and 2 from J, leaving 6 bases between them. The CDR3 sequence is 13 residues long. As DNA, the CDR3 is TGTGCCTGGAGTGTAGCTGTCACAGATACGCAGTATTTT. The encoded protein is CAWSVAVTDTQYF.

This clone was detected once. This sequence joins TRBV9 and TRBJ1-1; D call uncertain. This CDR3 has 13 residues. V gave up 3 bases and J gave up 1 base, with 7 bases separating them. CDR1 is SGDLS and CDR2 is YYNGEE in the germline V gene. The CDR3 spells CASSATGNTEAFF. CDR3 sequence (DNA): TGTGCCAGCAGCGCGACCGGGAACACTGAAGCTTTCTTT. The full variable domain, its missing parts supplied by reference TRBV9 and TRBJ1-1, is DSGVTQTPKHLITATGQRVTLRCSPRSGDLSVYWYQQSLDQGLQFLIQYYNGEERAKGNILERFSAQQFPDLHSELNLSSLELGDSALYFCASSATGNTEAFFGQGTRLTVV.

The rearrangement uses TRBV6-5 and TRBJ2-7; D is unresolved. V lost 5 bases and J lost 2, with 13 bases in between. The CDR3 has 14 amino acids. Germline CDR1 and CDR2: MNHEY and SVGAGI. Here the CDR3 DNA reads TGTGCCAGCAGTCCAGCGACACCTGCCTACGAGCAGTACGTC. Translation: CASSPATPAYEQYV.

V is TRBV9 and J is TRBJ1-1; TRBD1 aligns across 9 bases. Germline-derived CDR1 and CDR2 are SGDLS and YYNGEE. The CDR3 loop spans 15 amino acids. Trimming took 0 bases from V and 9 from J; bases not matched to a gene: 9. The CDR3 DNA follows: TGTGCCAGCAGCGTAGGGGACAGGGACGCGGCCAAAGCTTTCTTT. Protein: CASSVGDRDAAKAFF.

This clone occurred once. The chain uses TRBV18 and TRBJ2-7, with 7 bases matching TRBD2. CDR1 is KGHSH and CDR2 is LQKENI in the germline V gene. The CDR3 contains 13 residues. V lost 6 bases to trimming and J lost 3 bases; unmatched junction nucleotides: 5. The CDR3: CASSAAGDYEQYV. The CDR3 DNA reads TGTGCCAGCTCCGCGGCGGGGGACTACGAGCAGTACGTC.

This clone appeared a few times. The genes are TRBV2 and TRBJ1-6; D unresolved. Per germline, CDR1 SNHLY and CDR2 FYNNEI. V lost 6 bases and J lost 0, with 9 bases in between. The length of the CDR3 is 15 residues. The CDR3 is CASRDGSSYNSPLHF. The CDR3 region has the DNA TGTGCCAGCAGGGACGGGAGCTCCTATAATTCACCCCTCCACTTT.

This clone has only a few counts. V is TRBV5-1 and J is TRBJ1-1; D is ambiguous. Looked up from germline, CDR1 is SGHRS and CDR2 is YFSETQ. The length of the CDR3 is 11 residues. Trimming shortened V by 3 bases and J by 6 bases, and 6 bases separated the two germline ends. The CDR3 region is CASSSYSEAFF. CDR3 bases: TGCGCCAGCAGCTCCTACTCTGAAGCTTTCTTT.

The CDR3 here is CASSVEWRDTQYF. The CDR3 DNA sequence: TGTGCCAGCAGCGTAGAATGGAGGGATACGCAGTATTTT. J is TRBJ2-3 and V is TRBV9, with a possible D match to TRBD2 (5 bases). V was clipped by 0 bases and J by 6 bases, with 8 bases between them. CDR1 and CDR2 (germline): SGDLS, YYNGEE. The CDR3 sequence is 13 residues long.